This TCR beta chain is from a study of blood T cell repertoires in COVID-19. As for the study in general: Sources were T cells, B-cell-depleted T cells, or PBMCs; the material itself was cDNA or gDNA.

Enrollees, about 18 to 89 years old, lived in roughly 24 US areas. Participant reports of clinical history set cohort assignment. Among Cohort 3 donors, those recovered had two negative PCRs, clearance, or symptom resolution. Here immunoSEQ multiplex PCR was the method, and the copy in TCRdb shows in-frame clones only, minus some. The sample has 200,000 to 300,000 clones; about nine tenths are singletons. The CDR3 runs to 15 residues. The germline V gene encodes CDR1 SNHLY and CDR2 FYNNEI. V gave up 1 base and J gave up 0 bases; unmatched junction bases: 2. Sequencing used PBMCs or T cells enriched from blood (not recorded which). V is TRBV2 and J is TRBJ1-2; 7 nucleotides agree with TRBD1. This receptor was identified in a woman between 18 and 29 years old who had recovered from COVID-19. Written as DNA, the CDR3 is TGTGCCAGCAGTGAAGAGACAGGGCCTAACTATGGCTACACCTTC. This gives the protein CASSEETGPNYGYTF. The full variable domain, rest sourced from reference TRBV2 and TRBJ1-2, is EPEVTQTPSHQVTQMGQEVILRCVPISNHLYFYWYRQILGQKVEFLVSFYNNEISEKSEIFDDQFSVERPDGSNFTLKIRSTKLEDSAMYFCASSEETGPNYGYTFGSGTRLTVV.